Shown below are 29 T cell receptor beta chains from a single sample sequenced in a study of blood T cell repertoires in COVID-19. Clones were read by immunoSEQ multiplex PCR, and TCRdb kept only the in-frame ones, dropping some. Here the sample spans under 130,000 clones, more than 85% being singletons. Sample: peripheral blood. The receptors were sampled from a human donor in a cohort sampled during active COVID-19.

This clone was seen only a few times. The chain couples TRBV12-3 or TRBV12-4 to TRBJ2-3; maybe TRBD2 (6 bases). This CDR3 comprises 13 residues. The V gene lost 6 bases and the J gene lost 2 bases, with 9 bases spanning the gap. CDR3 nucleotides: TGTGCCAGCAGCCGGGGGAACACAGATACGCAGTATTTT. It yields the protein CASSRGNTDTQYF.

The V and J genes are TRBV6-2 or TRBV6-3 and TRBJ2-1, with a weak D call TRBD1 (6 bases). Germline-derived CDR1 and CDR2 are MNHEY and SVGEGT. This CDR3 contains 15 residues. Trimming took 5 bases from V and 4 from J, leaving 15 bases between them. Written as DNA, the CDR3 is TGTGCCAGCAGTCCCCCCGGGACACTTTACAATGAGCAGTTCTTC. The encoded protein is CASSPPGTLYNEQFF.

Only one count was recorded for this clone. The rearrangement links TRBV7-3 to TRBJ2-7; D possibly corresponds to TRBD2 (7 bases). Germline CDR1 SGHTA, CDR2 FQGTGA. Trimming cost V 0 bases and J 12 bases, with 15 bases left between them. The CDR3 contains 13 residues. In DNA form, the CDR3 reads TGTGCCAGCAGCTTAACTCTTGCCGGGGGGCTGTACTTC. Translation gives CASSLTLAGGLYF.

In this sample, this clone turned up once. V is TRBV18 and J is TRBJ2-5, with D uncertain. Per germline, CDR1 KGHSH and CDR2 LQKENI. The V gene lost 3 bases and the J gene lost 5 bases, with 13 bases spanning the gap. This CDR3 comprises 14 residues. Here the CDR3 DNA reads TGTGCCAGCTCACCCCCTCTGACTGGTGAGACCCAGTACTTC. Its protein product is CASSPPLTGETQYF.

The CDR3: CASSLASGDQETQYF. CDR3 in DNA: TGTGCCAGCAGCCTAGCTAGCGGGGACCAAGAGACCCAGTACTTC. The chain joins TRBV5-8 to TRBJ2-5; 9 bases are a match to TRBD2. This CDR3 comprises 15 residues. Trimming removed 4 bases from V and 0 bases from J; junction bases left unmatched: 4. Germline values: CDR1 SGHTS, CDR2 YDEGEE.

The V and J genes are TRBV28 and TRBJ2-3; D call uncertain. The V end lost 1 base, the J end lost 7 bases, and 6 bases lay between the germline ends. The CDR3 has 12 residues. Germline loops: CDR1 MDHEN, CDR2 SYDVKM. The CDR3 is CASSLFQNTQYF. The CDR3 coding sequence is TGTGCCAGCAGTTTATTTCAGAATACGCAGTATTTT.

J is TRBJ1-4 and V is TRBV6-5; a possible D gene is TRBD1 (5 bases). V was cut by 6 bases and J by 4 bases, with 15 bases left in between. This CDR3 spans 15 amino acids. Looked up from germline, CDR1 is MNHEY and CDR2 is SVGAGI. The CDR3 nucleotides read TGTGCCAGCAGGGGGGGAGGAACAGTTAATGAAAAACTGTTTTTT. Protein product: CASRGGGTVNEKLFF.

The V and J genes are TRBV28 and TRBJ1-1; 9 nucleotides align to TRBD1. Germline V gives CDR1 MDHEN, CDR2 SYDVKM. The V segment lost 6 bases and the J segment 3 bases; nucleotides outside the gene matches: 11. The CDR3 is 16 residues long. CDR3 region: CASSSTRQGVDTEAFF. The CDR3 DNA follows: TGTGCCAGCAGCAGTACCCGACAGGGGGTAGACACTGAAGCTTTCTTT.

The chain combines TRBV21-1 with TRBJ2-2; the table assigns TRBD2, which was not confirmed against the DNA. TRBV21-1 is tagged as a pseudogene. The CDR3 is 19 amino acids. The DNA of the CDR3 is TGTGCCAGCAGCAAAGCGCCTAGCGGGGTATATGCGAACACCGGGGAGCTGTTTTTT. It encodes CASSKAPSGVYANTGELFF.

With respect to this clone: It is unclear where the CDR3 begins or ends on the DNA, so no DNA is shown, and the CDR3 is as TCRdb lists it. The chain recombines TRBV21-1 with TRBJ2-1; TRBD1 is the table's D call and was not checked against the DNA. TRBV21-1 is flagged as a pseudogene. A total of 14 residues make up the CDR3, ends included. The CDR3 here is CASSVGQGNHEQFF.

The J gene is TRBJ2-1, the V gene TRBV28, with TRBD2 matching 8 bases. This CDR3 is built from 15 residues. J gave up 1 base and V 3 bases, and 2 bases lay outside the gene matches. Germline V gene lookup returns CDR1 MDHEN and CDR2 SYDVKM. CDR3 DNA: TGTGCCAGCAGTTTCTCGGGGGGGTCCTACAATGAGCAGTTCTTC. It specifies CASSFSGGSYNEQFF.

The rearrangement joins TRBV28 to TRBJ1-5; D is unclear. Germline assignment: CDR1 MDHEN and CDR2 SYDVKM. The CDR3 consists of 16 residues. Trimming shortened V by 1 base and J by 2 bases, and 12 bases separated the two germline ends. This chain's CDR3 is CASSLSTGYGNQPQHF. The CDR3 DNA sequence: TGTGCCAGCAGTTTATCGACGGGGTATGGCAATCAGCCCCAGCATTTT.

The chain is built from TRBV7-2 and TRBJ2-1, with TRBD1 identical over 7 bases. Germline CDR1 is SGHTA and CDR2 is FQGNSA. This CDR3 region has 13 residues. The V segment lost 3 bases and the J segment 5 bases; nucleotides outside the gene matches: 1. The CDR3 sequence is CASSLGQNNEQFF. In DNA, the CDR3 is TGTGCCAGCAGCTTGGGACAGAACAATGAGCAGTTCTTC.

In this sample, this clone turned up once. This rearrangement joins TRBV7-2 to TRBJ2-5; TRBD2 is a possible D gene (5 bases). Between the trimmed V and J ends, which lost 3 bases and 5 bases, there was a span of 10 bases. The CDR3 is 13 amino acids. Germline assignment: CDR1 SGHTA and CDR2 FQGNSA. The CDR3 DNA reads TGTGCCAGCAGCTTCGCAGGACTGGAGACCCAGTACTTC. It is translated as CASSFAGLETQYF.

This clone showed up just once. The chain couples TRBV5-1 to TRBJ1-2; TRBD1 matches at 8 bases. Germline CDR1 SGHRS, CDR2 YFSETQ. V lost 3 bases and J lost 6; bases outside the gene matches: 10. The CDR3 loop spans 15 amino acids. Written as DNA, the CDR3 is TGCGCCAGCAGCTACGGACAGGGAGTGGAAAATGGCTACACCTTC. Residues: CASSYGQGVENGYTF.

J is TRBJ2-6 and V is TRBV6-6; the D gene is possibly TRBD2 (6 bases). The CDR3 is made up of 16 amino acids. Per germline, CDR1 MNHNY and CDR2 SVGAGI (reference sequence). V lost 8 bases and J 4 bases, leaving 18 bases between the germline ends. The CDR3 bases are TGTGCCAGCTCCGGGGGAGGCACTTCAGGGGCCAACGTCCTGACTTTC. Protein: CASSGGGTSGANVLTF.

The chain couples TRBV7-6 to TRBJ2-7; TRBD2 matches 7 bases. V lost 5 bases to trimming and J lost 4 bases; unmatched junction nucleotides: 14. Per the germline V gene, CDR1 is SGHVS and CDR2 is FNYEAQ. This CDR3 is 16 amino acids long. The CDR3: CASSPNLGAGRYEQYF. CDR3 nucleotides: TGTGCCAGCAGCCCCAACTTGGGAGCGGGAAGATACGAGCAGTACTTC.

The rearrangement uses TRBV21-1 and TRBJ1-4; TRBD1 reflects the table's D call only, with no check against the DNA. TRBV21-1 represents a pseudogene. The CDR3 has 16 residues. The chain's CDR3 is CASSIIFCRLDEKLFF. CDR3 in DNA: TGTGCCAGCAGCATAATCTTCTGCAGGTTAGACGAAAAACTGTTTTTT.

The V and J genes are TRBV5-8 and TRBJ2-5; D gene uncertain. The germline gives CDR1 SGHTS, CDR2 YDEGEE. Between the trimmed V and J ends, which lost 0 bases and 1 base, there was a span of 7 bases. The CDR3 has 14 residues. The CDR3 coding sequence is TGTGCCAGCAGCTTGGCACAGACCCAAGAGACCCAGTACTTC. This translates into CASSLAQTQETQYF.

The gene calls are TRBV9 and TRBJ2-1, with TRBD2 matching over 14 bases. Per the germline V gene, CDR1 is SGDLS and CDR2 is YYNGEE. The CDR3 is 17 amino acids. The V and J ends lost 4 bases and 4 bases, in that order; junction bases with no gene match: 7. As DNA, the CDR3 is TGTGCCAGCAGCCCTAGACTAGCGGGAGGGATATACAATGAGCAGTTCTTC. Translated: CASSPRLAGGIYNEQFF.

The V and J genes are TRBV30 and TRBJ2-3, with 8 nucleotides matching TRBD2. J lost 1 base, V lost 2 bases, and 8 bases had no gene match. The CDR3 contains 16 residues. Germline-derived CDR1 and CDR2 are GTSNPN and SVGIG (reference sequence). CDR3 region: CAWSIGSSGGTDTQYF. CDR3 nucleotides: TGTGCCTGGAGTATCGGTAGTAGCGGGGGCACAGATACGCAGTATTTT.

The J gene is TRBJ2-1, the V gene TRBV19; 10 bases align to TRBD1. CDR3 size: 15 residues. V dropped 3 bases and J dropped 3; count of bases not matched to a gene: 2. Germline V gene sequence: CDR1 LNHDA, CDR2 SQIVND (reference sequence). CDR3 loop: CASSIRTGGYNEQFF. The DNA of the CDR3 is TGTGCCAGTAGTATTCGGACAGGGGGCTACAATGAGCAGTTCTTC.

CDR3 in amino acids: CASSPAVGPYNEQFF. The DNA for the CDR3 is TGTGCCAGTAGCCCGGCAGTGGGGCCTTACAATGAGCAGTTCTTC. The rearrangement uses TRBV19 and TRBJ2-1; TRBD1 might be the D (5 bases). Germline loops: CDR1 LNHDA, CDR2 SQIVND (reference sequence). V was cut by 6 bases and J by 4 bases, with 16 bases left in between. The CDR3 covers 15 residues.

The chain combines TRBV18 with TRBJ1-1, with D unresolved. The CDR3 is made up of 12 amino acids. V was cut by 1 base and J by 7 bases, with 7 bases left in between. CDR1 KGHSH and CDR2 LQKENI come from the germline V gene. CDR3 nucleotide sequence: TGTGCCAGCTCACCACAGAACTATGAAGCTTTCTTT. It translates to CASSPQNYEAFF. The full variable domain, in which reference TRBV18 and TRBJ1-1 provide the parts outside the CDR3, is NAGVMQNPRHLVRRRGQEARLRCSPMKGHSHVYWYRQLPEEGLKFMVYLQKENIIDESGMPKERFSAEFPKEGPSILRIQQVVRGDSAAYFCASSPQNYEAFFGQGTRLTVV.

The V call is TRBV9, the J call TRBJ1-2, with TRBD1 as a possible D gene (6 bases). Between the trimmed V and J ends, which lost 0 bases and 3 bases, there was a span of 12 bases. Germline V gene sequence: CDR1 SGDLS, CDR2 YYNGEE. The CDR3 is 15 residues long. The CDR3 sequence is CASSVADSGYYGYTF. The CDR3 DNA reads TGTGCCAGCAGCGTAGCGGACAGTGGCTACTATGGCTACACCTTC.

The chain has TRBV27 and TRBJ2-3; tentative D call: TRBD1 (6 bases). The CDR3 is made up of 16 amino acids. CDR1 MNHEY and CDR2 SMNVEV come from the germline V gene (reference sequence). V gave up 4 bases and J gave up 0 bases, with 14 bases separating them. This CDR3 is CASSSSGATSTDTQYF. The CDR3 region has the DNA TGTGCCAGCAGTTCATCAGGGGCCACTAGCACAGATACGCAGTATTTT.

This chain links TRBV27 with TRBJ1-6, with 7 bases lining up with TRBD1. CDR1 is MNHEY and CDR2 is SMNVEV in the germline V gene (reference sequence). The CDR3 sequence is 15 residues long. J was trimmed by 9 bases and V by 6 bases; bases with no gene match: 11. In DNA form, the CDR3 reads TGTGCCAGCAGCCTTGCCGGGACAGCTCGTTCACCCCTCCACTTT. Translation gives CASSLAGTARSPLHF.

V usage is TRBV11-1 and J usage is TRBJ2-5; 7 positions match TRBD2. After removal of 9 bases from V and 2 bases from J, the junction contained 12 bases not matched to a gene. This CDR3 region has 15 residues. CDR1 is SGHAT, CDR2 FQDESV, per germline (reference sequence). The DNA for the CDR3 is TGTGCCAGTACTCGAAACCGGGGACTACAAGAGACCCAGTACTTC. It translates to CASTRNRGLQETQYF.

The chain combines TRBV4-1 with TRBJ2-4; D is perhaps TRBD2 (6 bases). The V end lost 0 bases, the J end lost 3 bases, and 15 bases lay between the germline ends. From germline, CDR1 is MGHRA and CDR2 YSYEKL. The CDR3 contains 17 residues. The CDR3 protein is CASSQDIRLGGKNIQYF. CDR3 bases: TGCGCCAGCAGCCAAGATATCCGCTTGGGGGGCAAAAACATTCAGTACTTC.